The 18 T cell receptor beta chains below all came from one sample that was sequenced in a study of T cells in Graves' hyperthyroidism and ophthalmopathy. RNA transcripts provided the source from which TCR beta CDR3 regions were amplified. TCR CDR3 regions were first amplified by RT-PCR with HTBI primers. TCRdb used MiXCR to reprocess the multiplex PCR reads, holding one entry per CDR3 protein. Of some 620,000 distinct CDR3 sequences in the sample, roughly 17% are singletons; the top ten hold 3.8%. Sequencing was performed on blood. The receptors come from a young woman with Graves' hyperthyroidism.

J is TRBJ2-4 and V is TRBV18, with 7 bases that match TRBD2. CDR3 size: 15 residues. V shed 4 bases and J 5 bases; nucleotides not matched to a gene: 8. Germline loops: CDR1 KGHSH, CDR2 LQKENI. The CDR3 loop is CASSLQGGPENIQYF. As DNA, the CDR3 is TGTGCCAGCTCACTGCAGGGAGGGCCTGAAAACATTCAGTACTTC.

This clonotype came up a few times. The chain recombines TRBV24-1 with TRBJ2-1; 7 nucleotides line up with TRBD1. The CDR3 is 15 amino acids. Germline lookup yields CDR1 KGHDR and CDR2 SFDVKD. The V segment lost 3 bases and the J segment 5 bases; nucleotides outside the gene matches: 6. The CDR3 loop reads CATSDLRQGDNEQFF. CDR3 DNA sequence: TGTGCCACCAGTGATCTAAGACAGGGAGACAATGAGCAGTTCTTC.

This clonotype was seen only a few times. The rearrangement links TRBV5-5 to TRBJ2-1; 8 bases are a match to TRBD2. The length of the CDR3 is 16 residues. Germline CDR1 SGHKS, CDR2 YYEKEE (reference sequence). V gave up 0 bases and J gave up 8 bases; unmatched junction bases: 10. CDR3 sequence (DNA): TGTGCCAGCAGCTTGGGGGGACTAGTTCCTGGCGATGAGCAGTTCTTC. Protein sequence: CASSLGGLVPGDEQFF.

The chain joins TRBV6-8 to TRBJ1-2; no clear D. The V end was cut by 3 bases, the J end by 2 bases, with 7 bases between. Germline lookup yields CDR1 MNHGY and CDR2 SAAAGT. CDR3 length equals 13 residues. The CDR3 sequence: CASSYGVNYGYTF. CDR3 sequence (DNA): TGTGCCAGCAGTTATGGGGTCAACTATGGCTACACCTTC.

This clonotype was found a few times. The limits of the CDR3 on the DNA are not certain, so only TCRdb's listed CDR3 is given. The V and J genes are TRBV2 and TRBJ2-1; the listed D gene, TRBD1, was not tested against the DNA. The V gene's germline CDR1 is SNHLY and CDR2 FYNNEI. The CDR3 is 16 amino acids in total, end residues counted. The CDR3 is CASSEWGRGTYNEQLF.

This clonotype has only a few counts. The rearrangement uses TRBV9 and TRBJ2-1, with D uncertain. V lost 4 bases and J lost 0, with 11 bases in between. CDR1 and CDR2 (germline): SGDLS, YYNGEE. The CDR3 sequence is 15 residues long. As DNA, the CDR3 is TGTGCCAGCAGCCCACACTTGAGCTCCTACAATGAGCAGTTCTTC. Protein sequence: CASSPHLSSYNEQFF.

This clonotype has just a few counts. V gene TRBV28 combines with J gene TRBJ1-2, with unresolved D. Trimming left V 6 bases short and J 4 bases short, with 6 bases between. CDR3 length: 11 residues. CDR1 and CDR2 (germline): MDHEN, SYDVKM. The CDR3 region is CASREPYGYTF. CDR3 coding DNA: TGTGCCAGCAGAGAACCCTATGGCTACACCTTC.

This clonotype was counted a few times. The chain couples TRBV29-1 to TRBJ2-7, with TRBD2 identical over 11 bases. CDR1 SQVTM and CDR2 ANQGSEA come from the germline V gene. There are 14 residues in the CDR3. V was clipped by 3 bases and J by 5 bases; unmatched bases: 6. For the CDR3, the DNA is TGCAGCGTTGATTTAGCGGGAGGGGAAGACGAGCAGTACTTC. Translating gives CSVDLAGGEDEQYF.

The CDR3 loop reads CAIRATSADTQYF. The CDR3 nucleotides read TGTGCCATCAGGGCAACTAGTGCAGATACGCAGTATTTT. The V call is TRBV10-3, the J call TRBJ2-3; a weak D match, TRBD2 (5 bases). V lost 6 bases and J lost 4, with 11 bases in between. This CDR3 region has 13 residues. Germline V gene data show CDR1 as ENHRY and CDR2 as SYGVKD.

This clonotype showed up many times. This chain connects TRBV28 to TRBJ2-7; 9 bases match TRBD1. The CDR3 has 15 residues. V lost 6 bases to trimming and J lost 2 bases; unmatched junction nucleotides: 8. The germline V gene encodes CDR1 MDHEN and CDR2 SYDVKM. CDR3 nucleotide sequence: TGTGCCAGCAGAACGACGGGACAGGGAACCTACGAGCAGTACTTC. Its protein is CASRTTGQGTYEQYF. The whole variable domain, filled in from reference TRBV28 and TRBJ2-7, reads DVKVTQSSRYLVKRTGEKVFLECVQDMDHENMFWYRQDPGLGLRLIYFSYDVKMKEKGDIPEGYSVSREKKERFSLILESASTNQTSMYLCASRTTGQGTYEQYFGPGTRLTVT.

This clonotype was observed at least ten times. This chain links TRBV6-1 with TRBJ2-7, with 7 bases that match TRBD1. The V gene's germline CDR1 is MNHNS and CDR2 SASEGT. The length of the CDR3 is 14 residues. V trimming: 4 bases; J trimming: 0 bases; junction bases outside the gene matches: 3. DNA of the CDR3: TGTGCCAGCAGTGCCAGACAGGGCTCCTACGAGCAGTACTTC. It translates to CASSARQGSYEQYF.

The chain has TRBV20-1 and TRBJ2-3, with D possibly being TRBD2 (6 bases). This CDR3 is built from 15 residues. Trimming removed 1 base at V and 3 bases at J, with 14 bases between. Germline CDR1 DFQATT, CDR2 SNEGSKA (reference sequence). CDR3 sequence (DNA): TGCAGTGCTAGAGGGCCGACTAGTTCGACAGATACGCAGTATTTT. Its protein product is CSARGPTSSTDTQYF.

Details on this clonotype: A single base separates this from a much larger clone, so it may be a read error. The rearrangement joins TRBV5-1 to TRBJ2-1; a weak D match, TRBD2 (6 bases). The CDR3 has 15 amino acids. The V gene's germline CDR1 is SGHRS and CDR2 YFSETQ. DNA for the CDR3: TGCGCCAGCGGCTTGGAGGGCCCGAACTACAATGAGCAGTTCTTC. Protein sequence: CASGLEGPNYNEQFF.

V is TRBV30 and J is TRBJ2-5, with 10 positions matching TRBD1. This CDR3 comprises 17 residues. CDR1 is GTSNPN and CDR2 is SVGIG in the germline V gene (reference sequence). The V gene end was trimmed by 4 bases and the J gene end by 4 bases; junction bases not matched to a gene: 15. The CDR3 region is CAWTVGGQGDFRETQYF. CDR3 in DNA: TGTGCCTGGACCGTCGGTGGACAGGGGGACTTTAGAGAGACCCAGTACTTC.

The chain combines TRBV5-4 with TRBJ2-2; D uncertain. V was pared by 10 bases and J by 1 base, with 14 bases between. Per germline, CDR1 SGHNT and CDR2 YYREEE (reference sequence). The CDR3 contains 14 residues. In DNA, the CDR3 is TGTGCCTTTGCTTCGGTGAGGAACACCGGGGAGCTGTTTTTT. This encodes CAFASVRNTGELFF.

The CDR3 region is CATSRDGGRSLNEQFF. Written as DNA, the CDR3 is TGTGCCACCAGCAGAGATGGCGGGAGGTCGCTCAATGAGCAGTTCTTC. This chain joins TRBV15 and TRBJ2-1; 8 positions agree with TRBD2. This CDR3 is 16 amino acids long. The J segment lost 6 bases and the V segment lost 0 bases, leaving 7 bases of the junction unmatched. CDR1 is LNHNV and CDR2 is YYDKDF in the germline V gene (reference sequence).

The table lists this clonotype with many counts. The gene calls are TRBV12-3 or TRBV12-4 and TRBJ2-7; D is perhaps TRBD1 (5 bases). V was clipped by 6 bases and J by 4 bases, with 13 bases between them. The CDR3 spans 13 residues. The CDR3 spells CASSHGAGYEQYF. CDR3 coding DNA: TGTGCCAGCAGCCATGGGGCCGGGTACGAGCAGTACTTC.

V is TRBV20-1 and J is TRBJ1-6; D is unclear. The CDR3 totals 14 residues. Germline-derived CDR1 and CDR2 are DFQATT and SNEGSKA (reference sequence). Trimming shortened V by 1 base and J by 8 bases, and 12 bases separated the two germline ends. CDR3: CSARAWTGDSPLHF. The CDR3 DNA follows: TGCAGTGCTAGAGCCTGGACTGGGGATTCACCCCTCCACTTT.